The 14 T cell receptor beta chains below come from one sample, sequenced in a study of blood T cell repertoires in COVID-19. Using immunoSEQ multiplex PCR, the repertoire was profiled, and TCRdb retains in-frame clones only, with some absent. The sample yields some 320,000 clones, over 90% seen once. Material for sequencing was PBMCs or T cells enriched from blood (not recorded which). The receptors here all came from a woman aged 30 to 39 who had been exposed to COVID-19.

There are a few counts of this clone. The rearrangement links TRBV5-4 to TRBJ2-5; 8 nucleotides line up with TRBD2. From germline, CDR1 is SGHNT and CDR2 YYREEE (reference sequence). J was trimmed by 4 bases and V by 4 bases; bases with no gene match: 6. This CDR3 is 14 amino acids long. This chain's CDR3 is CASSGAGGGETQYF. The CDR3 DNA is TGTGCCAGCAGCGGGGCGGGGGGAGGAGAGACCCAGTACTTC. Complete variable domain (other parts from reference TRBV5-4 and TRBJ2-5): ETGVTQSPTHLIKTRGQQVTLRCSSQSGHNTVSWYQQALGQGPQFIFQYYREEENGRGNFPPRFSGLQFPNYSSELNVNALELDDSALYLCASSGAGGGETQYFGPGTRLLVL.

J is TRBJ1-5 and V is TRBV18, with 9 bases matching TRBD1. The germline CDR1 and CDR2 sequences are KGHSH and LQKENI. This CDR3 region has 15 residues. Trimming removed 2 bases from V and 4 bases from J; junction bases left unmatched: 3. CDR3: CASSPRTGVNQPQHF. The DNA for the CDR3 is TGTGCCAGCTCACCAAGGACAGGGGTGAATCAGCCCCAGCATTTT.

This rearrangement joins TRBV12-5 to TRBJ1-2; maybe TRBD1 (5 bases). V was trimmed by 0 bases and J by 5 bases, leaving 7 bases between them. This CDR3 contains 13 residues. From germline, CDR1 is LGHNT and CDR2 FRNRAP. CDR3 nucleotide sequence: TGTGCTAGTGGTTTGGTTCCAGGGTATGGCTACACCTTC. The encoded protein is CASGLVPGYGYTF.

The count of this clone is one. The chain has TRBV5-1 and TRBJ1-1; D might be TRBD1 (6 bases). The V gene lost 2 bases and the J gene lost 0 bases, with 17 bases spanning the gap. Germline V CDR1 and CDR2: SGHRS, YFSETQ. The length of the CDR3 is 17 residues. The CDR3 DNA is TGCGCCAGCAGCTTATGGGGGCGTCTACAGGTGAACACTGAAGCTTTCTTT. Translation gives CASSLWGRLQVNTEAFF.

This sequence joins TRBV6-5 and TRBJ1-3; no clear D. V was trimmed by 2 bases and J by 4 bases, leaving 3 bases between them. This CDR3 comprises 12 residues. In germline, CDR1 is MNHEY, CDR2 SVGAGI. CDR3 region: CASSYLGNTIYF. CDR3 coding DNA: TGTGCCAGCAGTTACCTGGGAAACACCATATATTTT.

This clone was detected once. This rearrangement joins TRBV6-2 or TRBV6-3 to TRBJ1-5; a weak D match, TRBD1 (5 bases). CDR1 and CDR2 from the germline V gene are MNHEY and SVGEGT. The V end was cut by 6 bases, the J end by 1 base, with 10 bases between. This CDR3 has 14 amino acids. This CDR3 reads CASSQRQSNQPQHF. The CDR3 DNA reads as TGTGCCAGCAGCCAACGACAGAGCAATCAGCCCCAGCATTTT.

The V gene is TRBV6-5, the J gene TRBJ1-2; D uncertain. Looked up from germline, CDR1 is MNHEY and CDR2 is SVGAGI. The CDR3 loop spans 14 amino acids. V lost 6 bases, J lost 2 bases, and 13 bases lay in between. Here the CDR3 reads CASRAQAANYGYTF. The CDR3 region has the DNA TGTGCCAGCAGGGCCCAGGCCGCCAACTATGGCTACACCTTC.

The chain is built from TRBV9 and TRBJ2-5; D gene ambiguous. CDR3 length: 15 residues. V lost 0 bases to trimming and J lost 5 bases, with 14 bases between them. Germline CDR1 and CDR2: SGDLS and YYNGEE. CDR3 sequence (DNA): TGTGCCAGCAGCGTAGCCCCCCACGGGTCGGAGACCCAGTACTTC. Protein: CASSVAPHGSETQYF.

The gene calls are TRBV6-5 and TRBJ2-7, with a possible D match to TRBD1 (6 bases). CDR1 MNHEY and CDR2 SVGAGI come from the germline V gene. V lost 2 bases, J lost 2 bases, and 10 bases lay in between. This CDR3 region has 14 residues. DNA of the CDR3: TGTGCCAGCAGTTACGGGGGCACAACCTACGAGCAGTACTTC. Encoded protein: CASSYGGTTYEQYF.

This clone appeared once. The V and J genes are TRBV18 and TRBJ1-1, with 8 bases matching TRBD1. The V segment lost 3 bases and the J segment 3 bases; nucleotides outside the gene matches: 9. CDR3 length equals 16 residues. Germline lookup yields CDR1 KGHSH and CDR2 LQKENI. This chain's CDR3 is CASSPFRQGRDTEAFF. The CDR3 nucleotides are TGTGCCAGCTCACCGTTTAGACAGGGGAGGGACACTGAAGCTTTCTTT.

In DNA, the CDR3 is TGTGCCAGCAGCTTAAAGGCAGGGGCTGGGGCCAACGTCCTGACTTTC. Amino acids: CASSLKAGAGANVLTF. The chain couples TRBV7-3 to TRBJ2-6, with D possibly being TRBD1 (6 bases). The V end lost 1 base, the J end lost 2 bases, and 9 bases lay between the germline ends. The CDR3 runs 16 residues. The germline gives CDR1 SGHTA, CDR2 FQGTGA.

The chain has TRBV19 and TRBJ2-5, with D tentatively TRBD1 (6 bases). This CDR3 comprises 14 residues. Trimming removed 5 bases at V and 3 bases at J, with 13 bases between. Germline values: CDR1 LNHDA, CDR2 SQIVND (reference sequence). As DNA, the CDR3 is TGTGCCAGTAGTCCAGGGGCGACTAAAGAGACCCAGTACTTC. Its protein is CASSPGATKETQYF.

In DNA, the CDR3 is TGTGCCAGCAGCCCCCCAGGGAACACTGAAGCTTTCTTT. This gives the protein CASSPPGNTEAFF. V gene TRBV7-9 combines with J gene TRBJ1-1; D is unresolved. The CDR3 consists of 13 residues. CDR1 SEHNR and CDR2 FQNEAQ come from the germline V gene (reference sequence). The V end lost 5 bases, the J end lost 1 base, and 8 bases lay between the germline ends.

The V gene is TRBV2, the J gene TRBJ1-2; D gene unclear. From germline, CDR1 is SNHLY and CDR2 FYNNEI. This CDR3 region has 11 residues. V was shortened by 6 bases and J by 4 bases, with 6 bases between the two germline ends. The CDR3 spells CASRGGYGYTF. In DNA form, the CDR3 reads TGTGCCAGCAGGGGAGGCTATGGCTACACCTTC.